This TCR beta chain was found in a study of blood T cell repertoires in COVID-19. Study as a whole: The United States, Italy and Spain were the sources of the acute and convalescent COVID-19 samples. The analysed material was cDNA or gDNA that came from T cells, B-cell-depleted T cells, or PBMCs.

This CDR3 has 16 residues. Authors' processing steps: Reference gene primer amplification gave estimated nucleated cell counts. Sequencing used immunoSEQ multiplex PCR; TCRdb keeps in-frame clones, though not all of them. Clone size and V and J calls were adopted from that table, with D and trimming inferred from the DNA. The sample consists of 50,000 to 80,000 clones, 90% of them appearing once. The sequence derives from a woman older than 75 with active COVID-19. The chain combines TRBV12-2 with TRBJ2-2; TRBD1 is the table's D call, not checked against the DNA. TRBV12-2 is flagged as a pseudogene. The sample taken for sequencing was peripheral blood. The CDR3 DNA follows: TGTGCAAGTCGCTTAGTTAGGACAGGCCAGGCCGGGGAGCTGTTTTTT. This translates into CASRLVRTGQAGELFF.